This passage covers 6 T cell receptor beta chains from one sample sequenced in a study of T cell responses to AZD1222 COVID-19 vaccine. Some clones are missing from TCRdb's copy, which holds only in-frame ones; the method was immunoSEQ multiplex PCR. The data hold roughly 150,000 clones, with around 88% observed a single time. The source material was peripheral blood, sampled on day 0 of AZD1222 vaccination. Receptors were obtained from an adult in good health.

V usage is TRBV19 and J usage is TRBJ2-7, with a weak D call TRBD2 (6 bases). The germline gives CDR1 LNHDA, CDR2 SQIVND (reference sequence). This CDR3 region has 15 residues. V lost 3 bases to trimming and J lost 6 bases, with 18 bases between them. The CDR3 protein is CASSIGAGGVGEQYF. CDR3 nucleotides: TGTGCCAGTAGTATTGGTGCAGGCGGGGTCGGCGAGCAGTACTTC.

The chain has TRBV5-5 and TRBJ1-6; D remains unclear. Germline assignment: CDR1 SGHKS and CDR2 YYEKEE (reference sequence). The V end lost 0 bases, the J end lost 4 bases, and 11 bases lay between the germline ends. CDR3 size: 16 residues. The CDR3 bases are TGTGCCAGCAGCTTGGACCCGGGTTCTTATAATTCACCCCTCCACTTT. This codes for CASSLDPGSYNSPLHF. The full variable domain, its missing parts supplied by reference TRBV5-5 and TRBJ1-6, is DAGVTQSPTHLIKTRGQQVTLRCSPISGHKSVSWYQQVLGQGPQFIFQYYEKEERGRGNFPDRFSARQFPNYSSELNVNALLLGDSALYLCASSLDPGSYNSPLHFGNGTRLTVT.

The chain couples TRBV14 to TRBJ1-1; D unclear. Germline V gene lookup returns CDR1 SGHDN and CDR2 FVKESK. V gave up 0 bases and J gave up 6 bases, with 8 bases separating them. There are 13 residues in the CDR3. Here the CDR3 reads CASSQDPGAEAFF. As DNA, the CDR3 is TGTGCCAGCAGCCAAGATCCTGGGGCTGAAGCTTTCTTT.

V gene TRBV28 combines with J gene TRBJ2-1, with 8 nucleotides matching TRBD1. Germline loops: CDR1 MDHEN, CDR2 SYDVKM. The CDR3 has 17 amino acids. With V trimmed by 5 bases and J by 0 bases, 9 bases remained unmatched. The CDR3 DNA follows: TGTGCCAGCAGTCCCACAGGGGGGAGGAGCTCCTACAATGAGCAGTTCTTC. Encoded protein: CASSPTGGRSSYNEQFF.

V gene TRBV6-5 combines with J gene TRBJ1-2; 7 nucleotides match TRBD1. In germline, CDR1 is MNHEY, CDR2 SVGAGI. This CDR3 is built from 14 residues. V was clipped by 2 bases and J by 4 bases; unmatched bases: 4. CDR3 in DNA: TGTGCCAGCAGTTACGGGGGACAGATCTATGGCTACACCTTC. Protein sequence: CASSYGGQIYGYTF.

The chain recombines TRBV4-2 with TRBJ1-4, with TRBD1 identical over 9 bases. Per the germline V gene, CDR1 is LGHNA and CDR2 is YNFKEQ. With V trimmed by 1 base and J by 8 bases, 8 bases remained unmatched. CDR3 length: 16 amino acids. The CDR3 is CASSQVGGTGNEKLFF. The CDR3 nucleotides read TGTGCCAGCAGCCAAGTAGGCGGGACAGGGAACGAAAAACTGTTTTTT.